This T cell receptor beta chain was sequenced in a study of OX40 agonist ivuxolimab in advanced cancers. The CDR3 runs 15 residues. Trimming removed 0 bases from V and 1 base from J, with 9 bases in between. Germline values: CDR1 LGHNA, CDR2 YSLEER. A note on this clone: Its antigen is unidentified.

Study-wide findings and caveats: Specificity for antigen went undetermined in the expanded peripheral T cells.

Profiled with immunoSEQ multiplex PCR; TCRdb holds only in-frame clones, not every one. The table shows about 60,000 clones, with about 87% occurring only once. V gene TRBV4-3 combines with J gene TRBJ1-1; D not certain. Sequencing was performed on CD4+ or CD8+ T cells sorted from blood, taken in a trial of the OX40 agonist ivuxolimab. The clonotype was recovered from an adult with an advanced solid tumor such as melanoma, head and neck, liver or kidney cancer. The DNA for the CDR3 is TGCGCCAGCAGCCAAGAATGGTGGAAGAACACTGAAGCTTTCTTT. This codes for CASSQEWWKNTEAFF.